The clone carrying this T cell receptor (beta chain) was observed once. Per germline, CDR1 SGHNT and CDR2 YYREEE (reference sequence). The trim removed 7 bases at V and 3 bases at J, leaving 6 bases unmatched. The CDR3 runs to 13 residues. This record comes from a study of blood T cell repertoires in COVID-19. Study-wide background: The origin of the acute and convalescent COVID-19 samples was the United States, Italy and Spain. Sources were T cells, B-cell-depleted T cells, or PBMCs; the material itself was cDNA or gDNA.

Assignment of participants to cohorts was predicated upon participant-reported clinical history. Source study methods: Estimated nucleated cell counts came from reference gene primer amplification. Profiling relied on immunoSEQ multiplex PCR, and the TCRdb table lists in-frame clones only, not all of them. V, J and clone size were drawn from that table, and D and trimming were deduced from the DNA. The sample has approximately 230,000 clones, about nine tenths seen once; the top ten hold about 1.7%. Input material: PBMCs or T cells enriched from blood (not recorded which). V gene TRBV5-4 combines with J gene TRBJ2-7; 8 nucleotides agree with TRBD2. The receptor comes from a man aged 35 to 55 who had recovered from COVID-19. In DNA form, the CDR3 reads TGTGCCAGCGGCCTAGCGGGCCACTACGAGCAGTACTTC. Its protein is CASGLAGHYEQYF.